A selection of T cell receptor beta chains follows, all from one sample in a study of shared clonotypes between healthy human individuals. Produced via immunoSEQ multiplex PCR; TCRdb's table is partial and in-frame only. The sample holds 450,000 to 600,000 clones; around 74% are singletons and the top ten take about an eighth. Material for sequencing was PBMCs. These TCRs come from a woman aged 40 to 49 in good health. Some clones in this sample may be carry-over from other donors' samples. Both conserved end residues are part of each CDR3. D genes are given only for firm matches. Size tells how often a clone was seen (once, few, many) or the class of an expanded clone, and some rows leave it out.

NA	NA	TRBJ2-2	TRBV5-4	TGTGCCAGCAGCTTGGAGGCGACTACCACCGGGGAGCTGTTTTTT	CASSLEATTTGELFF
NA	NA	TRBJ2-3	TRBV7-2	TGTGCCAGCAGCTTATGGGCGGATAGCACAGATACGCAGTATTTT	CASSLWADSTDTQYF
NA	NA	TRBJ2-5	TRBV11-3	TGTGCCAGCAGCTTAGATGGAGGCAGGGGAGAGACCCAGTACTTC	CASSLDGGRGETQYF
TRBD2	NA	TRBJ2-2	TRBV7-9	TGTGCCAGCAGCTTAAAGCGGGACGGCACCGGGGAGCTGTTTTTT	CASSLKRDGTGELFF
NA	NA	TRBJ2-1	TRBV7-9	TGTGCCAGCAGCCTAACACTAGTAGTCTACAATGAGCAGTTCTTC	CASSLTLVVYNEQFF
NA	once	TRBJ2-1	TRBV2	TGTGCCAGCAGTGAGTCAAATGAGCAGTTCTTC	CASSESNEQFF
NA	NA	TRBJ2-7	TRBV2	TGTGCCAGCAGTCCAGACAGGCTACTAACCTACGAGCAGTACTTC	CASSPDRLLTYEQYF
NA	NA	TRBJ1-2	TRBV5-1	TGCGCCAGCAGCTTGGAAGGGAGCCGTGGCTACACCTTC	CASSLEGSRGYTF
NA	NA	TRBJ1-4	TRBV28	TGTGCCAGCAGTTTAGACTACAGTCGGTCAACTAATGAAAAACTGTTTTTT	CASSLDYSRSTNEKLFF
NA	NA	TRBJ2-3	TRBV18	TGTGCCAGCTCACACCCAAACACAGATACGCAGTATTTT	CASSHPNTDTQYF
TRBD2	NA	TRBJ2-2	TRBV5-1	TGCGCCAGCAGATATAGCGGGGGCGCGAACACCGGGGAGCTGTTTTTT	CASRYSGGANTGELFF
NA	NA	TRBJ2-3	TRBV7-2	TGTGCCAGCAGCTTAATTTATCAAGATACGCAGTATTTT	CASSLIYQDTQYF
TRBD2	once	TRBJ2-1	TRBV2	TGTGCCAGCAGTGTCGGGACTAGCGGTTACAATGAGCAGTTCTTC	CASSVGTSGYNEQFF
NA	NA	TRBJ2-5	TRBV10-3	TGTGCCATCAGTGAGGTGGCGGAACTCCAAGAGACCCAGTACTTC	CAISEVAELQETQYF
TRBD1	NA	TRBJ2-7	TRBV18	TGTGCCAGCTCACCTAACAGGGGGATCTCCGAGCAGTACTTC	CASSPNRGISEQYF
NA	NA	TRBJ2-5	TRBV11-2	TGTGCCAGCAGTCTCTACCGGAGTGGAGAGGGGGGTTGGGAGACCCAGTACTTC	CASSLYRSGEGGWETQYF
TRBD2	medium-sized	TRBJ2-5	TRBV7-2	TGTGCCAGCAGCTTAGGTGGGCGGACTAGCGGGGTTGTCCAAGAGACCCAGTACTTC	CASSLGGRTSGVVQETQYF
NA	NA	TRBJ2-7	TRBV7-6	TGTGCCAGCAGCTTAGTTGGCTACACCTACGAGCAGTACTTC	CASSLVGYTYEQYF
TRBD1	NA	TRBJ2-7	TRBV14	TGTGCCAGCAGCCAGACAGGGACGGGCTACGAGCAGTACTTC	CASSQTGTGYEQYF
TRBD1	NA	TRBJ2-7	TRBV27	TGTGCCGTACTTTCCGTCAGGGGGCCGGCCTACGAGCAGTACTTC	CAVLSVRGPAYEQYF
NA	NA	TRBJ2-2	TRBV10-1	TGCGCCAGCAGTACGAACACCGGGGAGCTGTTTTTT	CASSTNTGELFF
NA	once	TRBJ2-7	TRBV6-1	TGTGCCAGCAGTGAGGTGGCTTGGGGTACCTACGAGCAGTACTTC	CASSEVAWGTYEQYF
TRBD1	NA	TRBJ1-2	TRBV5-4	TGTGCCAGCAGCCGGGGGACAGAGGATGATGGCTACACCTTC	CASSRGTEDDGYTF
TRBD1	NA	TRBJ1-1	TRBV7-3	TGTGCCAGCAGCCTCGGGACAGCTAACACTGAAGCTTTCTTT	CASSLGTANTEAFF
TRBD2	NA	TRBJ2-1	TRBV27	TGTGCCAGCAGTCAGACTAGCGGGAGGGTCTACAATGAGCAGTTCTTC	CASSQTSGRVYNEQFF
NA	NA	TRBJ2-2	TRBV7-8	TGTGCCAGCAGCCATTATACCGGGACTGGGACGAACACCGGGGAGCTGTTTTTT	CASSHYTGTGTNTGELFF
NA	NA	TRBJ1-3	TRBV2	TGTGCCAGCAGTGAACAACCCCGGGTCCCTGGAAACACCATATATTTT	CASSEQPRVPGNTIYF
TRBD1	NA	TRBJ2-1	TRBV6-6	TGTGCCAGCTTAGGACCGGGACAGGGGGGCAATGAGCAGTTCTTC	CASLGPGQGGNEQFF
NA	NA	TRBJ2-1	TRBV5-1	TGCGCCAGCAGCTTGGGTGTCCGTGACTTATACAATGAGCAGTTCTTC	CASSLGVRDLYNEQFF
NA	NA	TRBJ2-7	TRBV28	TGTGCCAGCAGCCAGACCTACGAGCAGTACTTC	CASSQTYEQYF
TRBD1	NA	TRBJ2-3	TRBV14	TGTGCCAGCAGCCTCGGACAGGCCACAGATACGCAGTATTTT	CASSLGQATDTQYF
TRBD1	NA	TRBJ2-5	TRBV18	TGTGCCAGCTCACTGACAGGGGGCGCGGGGCAAGAGACCCAGTACTTC	CASSLTGGAGQETQYF